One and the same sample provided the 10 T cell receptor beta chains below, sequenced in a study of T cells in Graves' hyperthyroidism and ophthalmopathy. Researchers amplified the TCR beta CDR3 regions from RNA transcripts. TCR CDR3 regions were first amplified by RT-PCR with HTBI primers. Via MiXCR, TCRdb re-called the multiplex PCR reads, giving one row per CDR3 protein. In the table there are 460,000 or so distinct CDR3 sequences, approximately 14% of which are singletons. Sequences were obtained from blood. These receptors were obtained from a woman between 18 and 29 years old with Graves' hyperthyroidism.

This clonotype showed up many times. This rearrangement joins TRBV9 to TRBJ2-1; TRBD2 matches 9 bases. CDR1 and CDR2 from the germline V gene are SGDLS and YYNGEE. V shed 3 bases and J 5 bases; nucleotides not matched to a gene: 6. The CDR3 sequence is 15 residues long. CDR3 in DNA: TGTGCCAGCAGCGCGAGACTAGCGGACAACAATGAGCAGTTCTTC. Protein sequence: CASSARLADNNEQFF.

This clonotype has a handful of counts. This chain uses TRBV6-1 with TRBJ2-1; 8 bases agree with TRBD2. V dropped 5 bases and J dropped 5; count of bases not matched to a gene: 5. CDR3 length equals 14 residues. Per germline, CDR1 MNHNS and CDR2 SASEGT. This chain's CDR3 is CASSPSGLDNEQFF. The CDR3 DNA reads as TGTGCCAGCAGTCCTAGCGGGTTGGACAATGAGCAGTTCTTC.

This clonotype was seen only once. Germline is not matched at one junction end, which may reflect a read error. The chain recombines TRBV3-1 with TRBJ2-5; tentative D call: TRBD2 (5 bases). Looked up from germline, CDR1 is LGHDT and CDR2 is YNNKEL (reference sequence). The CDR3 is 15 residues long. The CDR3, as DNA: TGTGCCGGCAGCCAAGGAGGAGCGGCCCAAGAGACCCAGTACTTC. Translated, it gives CAGSQGGAAQETQYF.

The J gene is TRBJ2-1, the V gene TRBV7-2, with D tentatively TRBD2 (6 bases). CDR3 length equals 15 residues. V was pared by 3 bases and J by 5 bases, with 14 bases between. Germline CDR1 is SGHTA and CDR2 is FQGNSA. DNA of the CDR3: TGTGCCAGCAGCTTCAGTCCAGCGGGCCACAATGAGCAGTTCTTC. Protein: CASSFSPAGHNEQFF.

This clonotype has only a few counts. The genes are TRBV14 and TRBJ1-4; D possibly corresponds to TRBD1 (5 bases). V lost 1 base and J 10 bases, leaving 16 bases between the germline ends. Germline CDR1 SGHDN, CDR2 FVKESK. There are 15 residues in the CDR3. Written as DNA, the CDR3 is TGTGCCAGCAGCCAAGTGGGGCTCCCCTCGGGAAAACTGTTTTTT. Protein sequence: CASSQVGLPSGKLFF.

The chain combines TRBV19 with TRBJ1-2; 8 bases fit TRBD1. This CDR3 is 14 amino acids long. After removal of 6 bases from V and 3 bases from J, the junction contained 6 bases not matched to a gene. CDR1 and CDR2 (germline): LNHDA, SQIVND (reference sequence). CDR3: CASRGSTGDYGYTF. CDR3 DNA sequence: TGTGCCAGTAGAGGCTCGACAGGGGACTATGGCTACACCTTC.

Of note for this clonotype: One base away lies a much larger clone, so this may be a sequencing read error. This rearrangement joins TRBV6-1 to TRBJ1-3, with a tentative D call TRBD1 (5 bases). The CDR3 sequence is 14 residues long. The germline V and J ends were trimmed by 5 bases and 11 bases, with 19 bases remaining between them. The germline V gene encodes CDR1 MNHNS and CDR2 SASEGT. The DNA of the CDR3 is TGTGCCAGCAGTCTAACCGACGGTGGGGACGCCATATATTTT. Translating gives CASSLTDGGDAIYF.

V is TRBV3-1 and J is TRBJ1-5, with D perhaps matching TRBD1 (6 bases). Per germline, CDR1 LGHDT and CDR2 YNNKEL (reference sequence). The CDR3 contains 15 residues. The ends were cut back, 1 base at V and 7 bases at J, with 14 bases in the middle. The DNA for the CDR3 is TGTGCCAGCAGCCAAGGAGAGACAGGCTCGCAGCCCCAGCATTTT. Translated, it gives CASSQGETGSQPQHF. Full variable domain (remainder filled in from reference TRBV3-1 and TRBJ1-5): DTAVSQTPKYLVTQMGNDKSIKCEQNLGHDTMYWYKQDSKKFLKIMFSYNNKELIINETVPNRFSPKSPDKAHLNLHINSLELGDSAVYFCASSQGETGSQPQHFGDGTRLSIL.

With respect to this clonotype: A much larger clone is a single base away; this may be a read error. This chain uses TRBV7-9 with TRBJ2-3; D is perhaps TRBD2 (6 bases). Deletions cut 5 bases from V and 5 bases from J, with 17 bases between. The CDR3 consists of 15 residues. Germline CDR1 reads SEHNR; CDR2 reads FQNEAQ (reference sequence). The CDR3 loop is CASSIPGLRIDTQYF. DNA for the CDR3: TGTGCCAGCAGCATCCCGGGACTGCGCATAGATACGCAGTATTTT.

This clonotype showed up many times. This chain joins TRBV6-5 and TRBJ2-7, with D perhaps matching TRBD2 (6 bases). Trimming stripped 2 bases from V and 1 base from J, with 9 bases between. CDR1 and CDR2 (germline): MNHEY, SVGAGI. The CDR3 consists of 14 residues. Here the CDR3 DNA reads TGTGCCAGCAGTTACGTCGCGGGATCCTACGAGCAGTACTTC. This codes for CASSYVAGSYEQYF.